The present entry profiles one T cell receptor (beta chain) with its context. The data belong to a study of blood T cell repertoires in COVID-19. Study at large: T cells, B-cell-depleted T cells, or PBMCs provided the cDNA or gDNA that served as material.

Original data processing: Reference gene primer amplification gave estimated nucleated cell counts. The assay was immunoSEQ multiplex PCR, and TCRdb's table has in-frame clones only and misses some. The D gene and trimming were derived from the DNA, and the V and J assignments and clone size from that table. This sample has about 140,000 clones, with more than 60% found just once. Germline V gives CDR1 SQVTM, CDR2 ANQGSEA. The CDR3 has 11 residues. V was cut by 7 bases and J by 3 bases, with 9 bases left in between. The gene calls are TRBV29-1 and TRBJ1-1, with no clear D. The receptor's source is an elderly man with acute or convalescent COVID-19. Sequenced sample: peripheral blood. The CDR3 DNA follows: TGCAGCGGCTTTGCGGACACTGAAGCTTTCTTT. Translated, it gives CSGFADTEAFF.